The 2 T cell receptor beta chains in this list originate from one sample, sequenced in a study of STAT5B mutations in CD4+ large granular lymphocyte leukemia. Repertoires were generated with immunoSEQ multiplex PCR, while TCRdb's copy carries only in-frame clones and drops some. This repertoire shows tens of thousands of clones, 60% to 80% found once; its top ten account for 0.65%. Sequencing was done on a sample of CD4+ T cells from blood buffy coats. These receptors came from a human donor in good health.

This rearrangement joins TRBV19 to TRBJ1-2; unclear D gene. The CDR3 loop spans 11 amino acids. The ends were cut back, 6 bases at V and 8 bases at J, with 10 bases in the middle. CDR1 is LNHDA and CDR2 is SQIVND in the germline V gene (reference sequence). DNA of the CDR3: TGTGCCAGTAGGCGGGCCCAGGGCTACACCTTC. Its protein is CASRRAQGYTF.

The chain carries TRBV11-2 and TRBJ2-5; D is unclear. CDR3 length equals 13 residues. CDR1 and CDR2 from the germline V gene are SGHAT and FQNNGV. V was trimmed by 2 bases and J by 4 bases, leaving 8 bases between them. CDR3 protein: CASSLLVRETQYF. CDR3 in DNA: TGTGCCAGCAGCTTATTAGTTCGAGAGACCCAGTACTTC. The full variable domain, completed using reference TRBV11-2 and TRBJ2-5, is EAGVAQSPRYKIIEKRQSVAFWCNPISGHATLYWYQQILGQGPKLLIQFQNNGVVDDSQLPKDRFSAERLKGVDSTLKIQPAKLEDSAVYLCASSLLVRETQYFGPGTRLLVL.